This record covers a single T cell receptor (beta chain). Its antigen is currently unknown. V lost 4 bases to trimming and J lost 3 bases; unmatched junction nucleotides: 7. Germline V lookup: CDR1 SQVTM, CDR2 ANQGSEA. The CDR3 consists of 14 residues. Sequencing used immunoSEQ multiplex PCR; TCRdb keeps in-frame clones, though not all of them. Of 500,000 or so clones listed, roughly 87% are singletons. Treatment meaning: roughly 20 received Ad26.COV2.S at low or high dose, single or two shots; several received placebo; per-sample allocation not given. Sampling happened 63 days after the first vaccine or placebo injection. A Boston donor was an adult aged 18-55 years. This entry belongs to a study of Ad26.COV2.S vaccination and SARS-CoV-2 variants. Study results and caveats: Total T cell responses were possibly underestimated by TCR breadth and depth analyses.

The receptor's source is a person aged 18-60 years who received the Ad26.COV2.S COVID-19 vaccine or a placebo. Material: peripheral blood, obtained in a trial of Ad26.COV2.S vaccine versus placebo. V gene TRBV29-1 combines with J gene TRBJ1-1; 8 nucleotides line up with TRBD1. CDR3 sequence reads: CSVVRAGGYTEAFF. CDR3 sequence (DNA): TGCAGCGTTGTAAGGGCAGGGGGCTACACTGAAGCTTTCTTT.